This TCR beta chain was obtained from a study of spatial heterogeneity in lung cancer. About the study: The study consistently detected more beta-chain than alpha-chain sequences.

As regards this clonotype: Antigen unknown.

Time point meaning: sample taken at primary tumor resection. Sequencing covered unsorted whole RNA taken from tumor, nontumor lung or frozen PBMC. The CDR3 is made up of 15 amino acids. Germline CDR1 is DFQATT and CDR2 is SNEGSKA (reference sequence). The J segment lost 0 bases and the V segment lost 3 bases, leaving 6 bases of the junction unmatched. Notes on the study in general: Coverage was estimated at roughly 7.2% of tumor T cells for alpha chains and approximately 14% for beta chains. One measure, the expanded intratumoral alpha and beta TCR count, tracked tumor mutation counts.

Each molecule of TCR cDNA was tagged with one unique molecular identifier. TCRdb re-called the 5' RACE reads with MiXCR, one entry per CDR3 protein. The sample has about 3,300 distinct CDR3 sequences, approximately 16% seen once. The sample in question was lung tumor tissue, obtained at surgery. This chain uses TRBV20-1 with TRBJ2-5; 8 bases line up with TRBD2. The sequence came from a male donor with early-stage non-small cell lung cancer. The CDR3 coding sequence is TGCAGTGCTAGGGGGACTAGTGGAAACCAAGAGACCCAGTACTTC. Translation: CSARGTSGNQETQYF.